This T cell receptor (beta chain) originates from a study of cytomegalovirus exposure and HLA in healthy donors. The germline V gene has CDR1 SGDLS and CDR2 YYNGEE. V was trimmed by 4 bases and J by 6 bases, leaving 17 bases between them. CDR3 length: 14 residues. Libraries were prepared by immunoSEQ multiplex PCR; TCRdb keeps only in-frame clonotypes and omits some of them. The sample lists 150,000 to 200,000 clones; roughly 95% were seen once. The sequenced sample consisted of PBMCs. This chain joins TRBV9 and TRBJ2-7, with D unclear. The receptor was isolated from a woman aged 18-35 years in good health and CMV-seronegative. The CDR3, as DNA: TGTGCCAGCAGCCCAGGCCCAGGCTTGTCCGAGCAGTACTTC. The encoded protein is CASSPGPGLSEQYF.